This TCR beta chain emerged from a study of cytomegalovirus exposure and HLA in healthy donors. General study points: Associated with cytomegalovirus, according to the listing, were some 180 TCR beta chains.

PCR employed 60 Vbeta and 13 Jbeta primers. Clones were read by immunoSEQ multiplex PCR, and TCRdb kept only the in-frame ones, dropping some. The sample lists about 130,000 clones, around 82% occurring once. V lost 3 bases and J lost 6, with 12 bases in between. Germline V gives CDR1 SGHTA, CDR2 FQGNSA. There are 13 residues in the CDR3. Notes on this clone: Its matching antigen is unknown.

Source material: PBMCs. The source of this sequence is a male donor in good health and CMV-seropositive. The chain has TRBV7-2 and TRBJ2-7, with D possibly TRBD1 on 8 matching bases. The CDR3 here is CASSLDREGEQYF. CDR3 sequence (DNA): TGTGCCAGCAGCTTGGACAGGGAGGGCGAGCAGTACTTC.